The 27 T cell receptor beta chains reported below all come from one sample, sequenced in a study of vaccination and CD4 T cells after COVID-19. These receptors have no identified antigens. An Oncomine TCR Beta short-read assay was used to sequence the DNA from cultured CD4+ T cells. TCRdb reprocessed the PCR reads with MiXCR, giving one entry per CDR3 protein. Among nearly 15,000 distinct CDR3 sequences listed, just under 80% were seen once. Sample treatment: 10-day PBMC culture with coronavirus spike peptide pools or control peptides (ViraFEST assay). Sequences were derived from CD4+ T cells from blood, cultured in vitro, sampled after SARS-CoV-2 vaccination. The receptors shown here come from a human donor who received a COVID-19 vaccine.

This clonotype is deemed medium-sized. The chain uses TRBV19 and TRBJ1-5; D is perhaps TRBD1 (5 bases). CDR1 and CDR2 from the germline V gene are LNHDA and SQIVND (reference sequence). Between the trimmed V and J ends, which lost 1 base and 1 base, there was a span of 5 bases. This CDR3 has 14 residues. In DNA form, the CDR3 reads TGTGCCAGTAGTATAGGACAGAGCAATCAGCCCCAGCATTTT. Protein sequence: CASSIGQSNQPQHF.

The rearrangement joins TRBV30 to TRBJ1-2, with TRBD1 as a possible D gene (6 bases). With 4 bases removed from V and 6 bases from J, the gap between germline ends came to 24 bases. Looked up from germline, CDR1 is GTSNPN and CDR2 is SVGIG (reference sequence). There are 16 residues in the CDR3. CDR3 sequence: CAWNNNWAGEMDGYTF. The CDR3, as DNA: TGTGCCTGGAACAATAACTGGGCAGGGGAGATGGATGGCTACACCTTC.

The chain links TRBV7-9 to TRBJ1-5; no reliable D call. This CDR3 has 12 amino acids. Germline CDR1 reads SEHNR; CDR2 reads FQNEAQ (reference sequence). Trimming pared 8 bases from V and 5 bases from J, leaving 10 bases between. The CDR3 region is CASSVGYQPQHF. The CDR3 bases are TGTGCCAGCTCCGTCGGGTATCAGCCCCAGCATTTT.

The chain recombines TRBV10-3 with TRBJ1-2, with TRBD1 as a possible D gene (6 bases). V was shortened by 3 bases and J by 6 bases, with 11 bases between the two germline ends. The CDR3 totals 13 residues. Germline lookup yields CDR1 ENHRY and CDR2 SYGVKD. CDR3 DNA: TGTGCCATCAGTGAAAGGTGGACAGATGGCTACACCTTC. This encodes CAISERWTDGYTF.

CDR3 DNA sequence: TGCGCCAGCAGCCGCCGACCTATAGGGGGCGTAGAGACAGATACGCAGTATTTT. It translates to CASSRRPIGGVETDTQYF. The V and J genes are TRBV5-1 and TRBJ2-3, with 7 bases matching TRBD1. After removal of 4 bases from V and 3 bases from J, the junction contained 17 bases not matched to a gene. The CDR3 is made up of 18 amino acids. CDR1 SGHRS and CDR2 YFSETQ come from the germline V gene.

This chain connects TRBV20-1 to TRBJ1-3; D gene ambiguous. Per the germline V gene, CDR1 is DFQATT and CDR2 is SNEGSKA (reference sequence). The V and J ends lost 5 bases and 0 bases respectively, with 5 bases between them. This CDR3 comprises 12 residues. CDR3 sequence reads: CSAGTSGNTIYF. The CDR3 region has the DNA TGCAGTGCTGGAACCTCTGGAAACACCATATATTTT.

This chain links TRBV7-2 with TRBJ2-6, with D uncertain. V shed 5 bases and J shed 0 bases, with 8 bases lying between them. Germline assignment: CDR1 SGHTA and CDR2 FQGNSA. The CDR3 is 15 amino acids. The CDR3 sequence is CASSQGYSGANVLTF. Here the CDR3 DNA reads TGTGCCAGCAGCCAAGGGTACTCTGGGGCCAACGTCCTGACTTTC.

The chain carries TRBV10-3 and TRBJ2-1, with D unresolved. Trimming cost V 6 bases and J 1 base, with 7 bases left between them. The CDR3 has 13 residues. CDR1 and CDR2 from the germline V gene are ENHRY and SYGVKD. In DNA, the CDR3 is TGTGCCATCAGCGTCGGGTCCTACAATGAGCAGTTCTTC. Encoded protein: CAISVGSYNEQFF.

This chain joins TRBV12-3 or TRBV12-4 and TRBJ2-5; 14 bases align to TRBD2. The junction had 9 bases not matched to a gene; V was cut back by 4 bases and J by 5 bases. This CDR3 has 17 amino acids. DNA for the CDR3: TGTGCCAGCAGTTCCCCGACGACTAGCGGGGGGGCCGAGACCCAGTACTTC. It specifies CASSSPTTSGGAETQYF.

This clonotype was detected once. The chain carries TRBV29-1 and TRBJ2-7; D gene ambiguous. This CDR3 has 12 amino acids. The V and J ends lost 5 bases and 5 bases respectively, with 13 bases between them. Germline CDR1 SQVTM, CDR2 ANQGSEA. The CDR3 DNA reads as TGCAGCGTTAGGTTAAGTACGGACGAGCAGTACTTC. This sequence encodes CSVRLSTDEQYF.

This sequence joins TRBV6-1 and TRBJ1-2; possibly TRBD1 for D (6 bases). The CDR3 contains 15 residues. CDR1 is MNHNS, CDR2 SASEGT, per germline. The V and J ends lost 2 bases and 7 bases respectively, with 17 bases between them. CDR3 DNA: TGTGCCAGCAGTGAACTCGGGGGGCGCGTGGCTGGCTACACCTTC. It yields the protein CASSELGGRVAGYTF.

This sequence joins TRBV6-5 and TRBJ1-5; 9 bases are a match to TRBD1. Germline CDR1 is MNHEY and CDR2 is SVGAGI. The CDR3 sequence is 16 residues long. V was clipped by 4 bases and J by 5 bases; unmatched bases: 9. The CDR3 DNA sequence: TGTGCCAGCAGTTCCCGGGACAGGGAATGGGATCAGCCCCAGCATTTT. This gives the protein CASSSRDREWDQPQHF.

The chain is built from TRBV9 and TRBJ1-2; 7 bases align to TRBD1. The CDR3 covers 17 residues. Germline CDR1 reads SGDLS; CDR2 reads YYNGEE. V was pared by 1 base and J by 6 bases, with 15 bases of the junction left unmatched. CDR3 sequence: CASSVRPRDSPKDGYTF. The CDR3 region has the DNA TGTGCCAGCAGCGTAAGGCCCCGGGACAGCCCTAAGGATGGCTACACCTTC. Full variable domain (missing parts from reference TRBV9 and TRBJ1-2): DSGVTQTPKHLITATGQRVTLRCSPRSGDLSVYWYQQSLDQGLQFLIQYYNGEERAKGNILERFSAQQFPDLHSELNLSSLELGDSALYFCASSVRPRDSPKDGYTFGSGTRLTVV.

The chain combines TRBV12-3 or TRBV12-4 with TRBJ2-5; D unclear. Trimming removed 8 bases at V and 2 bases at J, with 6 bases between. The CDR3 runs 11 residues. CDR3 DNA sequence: TGTGCCAGCGGGCGGCAAGAGACCCAGTACTTC. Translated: CASGRQETQYF.

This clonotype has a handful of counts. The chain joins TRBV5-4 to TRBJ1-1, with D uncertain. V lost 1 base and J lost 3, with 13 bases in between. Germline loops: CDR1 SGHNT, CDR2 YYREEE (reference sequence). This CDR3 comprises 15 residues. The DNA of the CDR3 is TGTGCCAGCAGCTTGCCCCTTGGATCGGACACTGAAGCTTTCTTT. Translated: CASSLPLGSDTEAFF.

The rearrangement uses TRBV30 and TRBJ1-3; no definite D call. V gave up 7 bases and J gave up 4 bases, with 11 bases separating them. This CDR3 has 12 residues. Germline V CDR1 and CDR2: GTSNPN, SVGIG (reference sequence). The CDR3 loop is CASTVRGNTIYF. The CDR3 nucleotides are TGTGCCTCCACCGTTAGGGGAAACACCATATATTTT.

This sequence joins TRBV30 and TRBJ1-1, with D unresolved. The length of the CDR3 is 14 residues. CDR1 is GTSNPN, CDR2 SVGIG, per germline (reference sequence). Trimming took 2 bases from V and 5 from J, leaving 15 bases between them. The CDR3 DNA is TGTGCCTGGAGTCCCCAAATTGGAACAACTGAAGCTTTCTTT. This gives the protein CAWSPQIGTTEAFF.

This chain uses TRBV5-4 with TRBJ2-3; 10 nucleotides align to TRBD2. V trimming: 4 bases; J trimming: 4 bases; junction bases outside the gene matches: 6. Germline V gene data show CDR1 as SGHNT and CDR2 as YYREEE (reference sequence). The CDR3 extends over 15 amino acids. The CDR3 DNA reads TGTGCCAGCAGCCCAGCGGGGGGGCCGTCAGATACGCAGTATTTT. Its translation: CASSPAGGPSDTQYF.

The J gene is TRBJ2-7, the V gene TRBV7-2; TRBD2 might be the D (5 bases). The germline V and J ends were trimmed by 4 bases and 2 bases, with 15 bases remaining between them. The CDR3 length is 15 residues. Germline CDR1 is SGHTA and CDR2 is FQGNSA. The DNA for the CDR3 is TGTGCCAGCAGCTACGGGGTGGCGTCTACCTACGAGCAGTACTTC. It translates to CASSYGVASTYEQYF.

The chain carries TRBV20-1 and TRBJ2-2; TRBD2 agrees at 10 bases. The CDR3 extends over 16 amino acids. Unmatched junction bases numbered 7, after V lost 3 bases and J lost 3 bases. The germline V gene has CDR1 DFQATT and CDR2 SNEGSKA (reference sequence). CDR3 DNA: TGCAGTGCTAGGCCCACTAGCGGGGTGTACACCGGGGAGCTGTTTTTT. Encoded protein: CSARPTSGVYTGELFF.

The CDR3 sequence is CASSLDRVVAFF. CDR3 in DNA: TGTGCCAGCAGCCTAGACAGGGTGGTTGCTTTCTTT. The chain employs TRBV2 and TRBJ1-1, with 7 positions matching TRBD1. Germline CDR1 and CDR2: SNHLY and FYNNEI. The junction had 9 bases not matched to a gene; V was cut back by 6 bases and J by 11 bases. This CDR3 spans 12 amino acids.

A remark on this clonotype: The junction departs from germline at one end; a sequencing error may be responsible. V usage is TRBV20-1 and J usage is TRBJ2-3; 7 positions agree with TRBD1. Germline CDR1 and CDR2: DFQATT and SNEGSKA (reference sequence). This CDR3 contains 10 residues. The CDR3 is CSARTGTQYF. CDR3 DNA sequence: TGCAGCGCGAGGACAGGTACGCAGTATTTT.

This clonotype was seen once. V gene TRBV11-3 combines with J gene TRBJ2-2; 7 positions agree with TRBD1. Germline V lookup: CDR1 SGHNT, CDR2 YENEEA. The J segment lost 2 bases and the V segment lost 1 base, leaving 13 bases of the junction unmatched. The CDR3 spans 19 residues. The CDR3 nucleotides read TGTGCCAGCAGCTTAGGGCTCGGGACAGTAGGCTCAAACACCGGGGAGCTGTTTTTT. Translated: CASSLGLGTVGSNTGELFF.

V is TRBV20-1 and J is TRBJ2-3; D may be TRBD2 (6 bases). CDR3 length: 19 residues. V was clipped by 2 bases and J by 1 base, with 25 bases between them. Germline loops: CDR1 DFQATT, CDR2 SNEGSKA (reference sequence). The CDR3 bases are TGCAGTGCTAGAAACTATAGGGGCCGGGATAGCGGACGCACAGATACGCAGTATTTT. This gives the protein CSARNYRGRDSGRTDTQYF.

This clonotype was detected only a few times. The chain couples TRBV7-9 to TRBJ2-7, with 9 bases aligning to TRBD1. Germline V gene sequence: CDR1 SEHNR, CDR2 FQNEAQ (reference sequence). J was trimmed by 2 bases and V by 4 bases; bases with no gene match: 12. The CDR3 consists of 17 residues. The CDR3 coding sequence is TGTGCCAGCAGCTCTACAGGGGGCCGTACCAAAACCTACGAGCAGTACTTC. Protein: CASSSTGGRTKTYEQYF.

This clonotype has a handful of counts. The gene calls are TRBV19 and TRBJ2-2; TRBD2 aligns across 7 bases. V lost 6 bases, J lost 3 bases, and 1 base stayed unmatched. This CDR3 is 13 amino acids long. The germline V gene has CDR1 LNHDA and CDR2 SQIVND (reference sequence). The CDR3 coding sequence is TGTGCCAGTAGCGGGGGGTACACCGGGGAGCTGTTTTTT. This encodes CASSGGYTGELFF.

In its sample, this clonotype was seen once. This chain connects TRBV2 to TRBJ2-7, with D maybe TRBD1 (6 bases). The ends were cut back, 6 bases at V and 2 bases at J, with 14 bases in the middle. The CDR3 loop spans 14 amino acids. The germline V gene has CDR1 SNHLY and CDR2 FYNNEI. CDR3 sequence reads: CASSRDTGTYEQYF. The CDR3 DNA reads TGTGCCAGCAGCCGGGACACGGGGACCTACGAGCAGTACTTC.